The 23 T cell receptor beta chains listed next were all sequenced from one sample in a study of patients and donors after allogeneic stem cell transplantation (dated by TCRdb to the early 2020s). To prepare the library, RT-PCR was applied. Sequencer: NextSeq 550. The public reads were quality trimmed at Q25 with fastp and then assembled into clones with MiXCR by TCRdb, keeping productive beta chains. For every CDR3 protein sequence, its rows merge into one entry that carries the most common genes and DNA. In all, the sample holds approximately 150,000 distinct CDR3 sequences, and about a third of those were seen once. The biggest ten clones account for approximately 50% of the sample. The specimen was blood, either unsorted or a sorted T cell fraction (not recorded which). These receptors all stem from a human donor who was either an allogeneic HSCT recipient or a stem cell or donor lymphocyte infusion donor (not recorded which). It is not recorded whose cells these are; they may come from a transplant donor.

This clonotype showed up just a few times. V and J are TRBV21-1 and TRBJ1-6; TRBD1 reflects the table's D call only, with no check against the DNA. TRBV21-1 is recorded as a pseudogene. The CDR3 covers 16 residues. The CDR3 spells CASSGGTGGNNSPLHF. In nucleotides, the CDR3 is TGTGCCAGCAGCGGAGGGACAGGGGGTAATAATTCACCCCTCCACTTT.

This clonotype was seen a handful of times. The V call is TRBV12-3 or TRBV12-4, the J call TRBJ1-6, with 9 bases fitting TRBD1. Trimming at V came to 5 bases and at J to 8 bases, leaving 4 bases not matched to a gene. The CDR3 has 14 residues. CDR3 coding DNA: TGTGCCAGCAGTCCAGACAGGGGGGATTCACCCCTCCACTTT. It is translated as CASSPDRGDSPLHF.

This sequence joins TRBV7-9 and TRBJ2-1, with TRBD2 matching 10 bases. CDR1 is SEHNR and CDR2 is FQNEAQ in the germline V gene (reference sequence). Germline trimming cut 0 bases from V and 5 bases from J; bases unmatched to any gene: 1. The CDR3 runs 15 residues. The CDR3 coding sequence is TGTGCCAGCAGCTTAGCGCTAGCGGGGGACAATGAGCAGTTCTTC. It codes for CASSLALAGDNEQFF.

CDR3 coding DNA: TGCAGTGCTAGGTCCGTGAGCTCCTACGAGCAGTACGTC. Amino acid sequence: CSARSVSSYEQYV. The chain is built from TRBV20-1 and TRBJ2-7; D gene unclear. Trimming shortened V by 3 bases and J by 0 bases, and 9 bases separated the two germline ends. The CDR3 is 13 residues long. Germline V gives CDR1 DFQATT, CDR2 SNEGSKA (reference sequence).

CDR3 sequence reads: CASSGGTPNSPLHF. For the CDR3, the DNA is TGTGCCAGCAGTGGGGGTACCCCTAATTCACCCCTCCACTTT. The rearrangement uses TRBV6-6 and TRBJ1-6; a weak D match, TRBD1 (5 bases). The CDR3 runs to 14 residues. Trimming removed 5 bases from V and 6 bases from J, with 11 bases in between. CDR1 and CDR2 (germline): MNHNY, SVGAGI (reference sequence).

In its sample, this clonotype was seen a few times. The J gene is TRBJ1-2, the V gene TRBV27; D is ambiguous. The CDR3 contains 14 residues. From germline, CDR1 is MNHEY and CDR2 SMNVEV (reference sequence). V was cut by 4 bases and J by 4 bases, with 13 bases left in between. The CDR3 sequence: CASSSLTQPYGYTF. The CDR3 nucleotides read TGTGCCAGCAGTTCCCTAACACAACCCTATGGCTACACCTTC.

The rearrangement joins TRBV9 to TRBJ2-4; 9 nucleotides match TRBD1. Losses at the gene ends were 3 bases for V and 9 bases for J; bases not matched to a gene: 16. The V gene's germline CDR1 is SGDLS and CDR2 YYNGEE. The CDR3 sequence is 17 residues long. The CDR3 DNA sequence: TGTGCCAGCAGCGGATCCGGGACAGGGTACCGGGATGGCATTCAGTACTTC. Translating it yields CASSGSGTGYRDGIQYF.

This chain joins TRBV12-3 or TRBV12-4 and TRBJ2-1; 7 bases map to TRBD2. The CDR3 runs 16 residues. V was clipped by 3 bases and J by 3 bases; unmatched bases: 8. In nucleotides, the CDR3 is TGTGCCAGCAGTTTGCGGCTAGCGGACATCTACAATGAGCAGTTCTTC. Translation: CASSLRLADIYNEQFF.

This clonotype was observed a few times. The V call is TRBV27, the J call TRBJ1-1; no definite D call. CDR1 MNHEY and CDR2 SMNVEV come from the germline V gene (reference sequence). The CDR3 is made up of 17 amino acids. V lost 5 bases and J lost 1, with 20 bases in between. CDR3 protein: CASSNFRLNPPNTEAFF. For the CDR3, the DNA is TGTGCCAGCAGTAACTTCAGGCTAAACCCACCGAACACTGAAGCTTTCTTT.

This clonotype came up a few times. The CDR3 DNA reads TGCGCCAGCAAAGGGAGAAGCGGGGGAGACACCGGGGAGCTGTTTTTT. Its protein product is CASKGRSGGDTGELFF. The chain has TRBV5-1 and TRBJ2-2; 8 bases line up with TRBD2. The CDR3 contains 16 residues. Germline CDR1 and CDR2: SGHRS and YFSETQ. Germline trimming cut 6 bases from V and 3 bases from J; bases unmatched to any gene: 10.

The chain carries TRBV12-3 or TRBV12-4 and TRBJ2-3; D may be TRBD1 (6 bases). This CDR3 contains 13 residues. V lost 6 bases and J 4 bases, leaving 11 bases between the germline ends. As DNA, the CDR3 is TGTGCCAGCAGCCCGGACAGCGCAGATACGCAGTATTTT. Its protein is CASSPDSADTQYF.

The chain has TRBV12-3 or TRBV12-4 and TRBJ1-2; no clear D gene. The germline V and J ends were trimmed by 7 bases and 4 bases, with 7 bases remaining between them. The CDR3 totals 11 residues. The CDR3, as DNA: TGTGCCAGCACCCGGGGCTATGGCTACACCTTC. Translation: CASTRGYGYTF.

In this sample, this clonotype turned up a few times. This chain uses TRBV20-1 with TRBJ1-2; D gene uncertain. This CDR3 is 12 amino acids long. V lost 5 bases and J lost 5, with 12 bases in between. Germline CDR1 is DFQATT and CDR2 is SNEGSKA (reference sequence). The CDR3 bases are TGCAGTGCTGCTCAGGAGGTATATGGCTACACCTTC. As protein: CSAAQEVYGYTF.

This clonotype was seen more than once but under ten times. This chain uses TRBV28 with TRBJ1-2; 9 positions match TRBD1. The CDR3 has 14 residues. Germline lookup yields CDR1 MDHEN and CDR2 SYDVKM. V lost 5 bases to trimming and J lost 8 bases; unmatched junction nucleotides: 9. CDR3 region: CASSLTGGVGGYTF. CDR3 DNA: TGTGCCAGCAGTCTAACAGGGGGCGTGGGCGGCTACACCTTC.

The CDR3 nucleotides are TGTGCCAGCAGTCAACCGGGACAGAATGGCTACACCTTC. Its translation is CASSQPGQNGYTF. This chain links TRBV28 with TRBJ1-2, with 7 bases aligning to TRBD1. Germline V gene lookup returns CDR1 MDHEN and CDR2 SYDVKM. CDR3 length: 13 amino acids. The junction had 6 bases not matched to a gene; V was cut back by 5 bases and J by 6 bases.

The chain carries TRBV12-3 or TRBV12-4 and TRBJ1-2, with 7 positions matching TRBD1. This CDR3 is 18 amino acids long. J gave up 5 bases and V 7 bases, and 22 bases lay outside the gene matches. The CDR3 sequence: CASTLGQFSLGPGYGYTF. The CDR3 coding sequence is TGTGCCAGCACCCTGGGACAGTTCTCCCTGGGCCCGGGATATGGCTACACCTTC.

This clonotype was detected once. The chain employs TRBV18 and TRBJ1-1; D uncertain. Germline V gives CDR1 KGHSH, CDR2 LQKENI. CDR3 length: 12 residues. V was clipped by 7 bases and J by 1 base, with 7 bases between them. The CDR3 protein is CASLGSNTEAFF. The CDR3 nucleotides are TGTGCCAGCTTGGGTTCGAACACTGAAGCTTTCTTT.

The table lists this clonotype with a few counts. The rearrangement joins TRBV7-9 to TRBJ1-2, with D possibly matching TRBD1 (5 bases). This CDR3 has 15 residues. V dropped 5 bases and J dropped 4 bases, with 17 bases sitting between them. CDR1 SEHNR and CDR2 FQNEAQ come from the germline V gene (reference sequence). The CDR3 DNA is TGTGCCAGCAGCAACTCAACCCCAGGGTTCTATGGCTACACCTTC. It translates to CASSNSTPGFYGYTF.

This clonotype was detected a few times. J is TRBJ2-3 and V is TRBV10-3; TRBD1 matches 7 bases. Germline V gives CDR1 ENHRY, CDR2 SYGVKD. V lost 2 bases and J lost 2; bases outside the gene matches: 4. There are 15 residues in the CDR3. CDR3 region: CAISEPGQLTDTQYF. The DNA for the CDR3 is TGTGCCATCAGTGAGCCGGGACAGCTCACAGATACGCAGTATTTT.

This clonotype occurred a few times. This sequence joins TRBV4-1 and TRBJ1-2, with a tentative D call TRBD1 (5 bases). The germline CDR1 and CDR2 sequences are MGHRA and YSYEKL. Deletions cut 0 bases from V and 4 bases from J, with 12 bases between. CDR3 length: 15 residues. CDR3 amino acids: CASSQEGEVGYGYTF. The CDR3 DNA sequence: TGCGCCAGCAGCCAAGAAGGGGAGGTCGGCTATGGCTACACCTTC.

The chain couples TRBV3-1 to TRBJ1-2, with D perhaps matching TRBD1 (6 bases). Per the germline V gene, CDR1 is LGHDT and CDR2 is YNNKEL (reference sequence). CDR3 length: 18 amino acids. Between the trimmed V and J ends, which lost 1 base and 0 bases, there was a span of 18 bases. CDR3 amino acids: CASSQVGYRDTANYGYTF. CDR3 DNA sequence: TGTGCCAGCAGCCAAGTCGGCTATCGGGACACCGCTAACTATGGCTACACCTTC.

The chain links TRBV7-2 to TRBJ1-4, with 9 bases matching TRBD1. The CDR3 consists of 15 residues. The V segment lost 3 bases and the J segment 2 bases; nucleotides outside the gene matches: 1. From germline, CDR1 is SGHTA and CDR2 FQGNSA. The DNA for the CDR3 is TGTGCCAGCAGCTTTACAGGGGGCACTAATGAAAAACTGTTTTTT. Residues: CASSFTGGTNEKLFF.

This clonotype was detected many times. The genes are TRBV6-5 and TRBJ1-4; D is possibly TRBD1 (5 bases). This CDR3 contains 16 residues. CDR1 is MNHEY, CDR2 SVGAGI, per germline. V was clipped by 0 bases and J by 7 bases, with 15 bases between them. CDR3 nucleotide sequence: TGTGCCAGCAGTTACTCCCTCGCAGGGTATCCTGAAAAACTGTTTTTT. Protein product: CASSYSLAGYPEKLFF.